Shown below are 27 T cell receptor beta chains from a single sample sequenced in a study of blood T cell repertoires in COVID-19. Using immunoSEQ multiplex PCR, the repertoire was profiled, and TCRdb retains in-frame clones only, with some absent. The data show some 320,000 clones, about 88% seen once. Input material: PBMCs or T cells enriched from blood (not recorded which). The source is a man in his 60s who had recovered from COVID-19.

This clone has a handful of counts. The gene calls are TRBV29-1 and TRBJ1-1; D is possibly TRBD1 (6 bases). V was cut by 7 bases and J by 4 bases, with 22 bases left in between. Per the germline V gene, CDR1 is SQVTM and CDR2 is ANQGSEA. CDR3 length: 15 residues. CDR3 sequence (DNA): TGCAGCGCGAAGAGGGGGGTGAGCGGGGTCACTGAAGCTTTCTTT. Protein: CSAKRGVSGVTEAFF.

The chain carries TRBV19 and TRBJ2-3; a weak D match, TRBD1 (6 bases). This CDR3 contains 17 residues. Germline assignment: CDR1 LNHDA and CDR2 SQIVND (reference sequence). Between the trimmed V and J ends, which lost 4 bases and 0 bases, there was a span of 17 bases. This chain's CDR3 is CASSTSGWGHSTDTQYF. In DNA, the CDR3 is TGTGCCAGTAGTACCTCAGGGTGGGGGCATAGCACAGATACGCAGTATTTT.

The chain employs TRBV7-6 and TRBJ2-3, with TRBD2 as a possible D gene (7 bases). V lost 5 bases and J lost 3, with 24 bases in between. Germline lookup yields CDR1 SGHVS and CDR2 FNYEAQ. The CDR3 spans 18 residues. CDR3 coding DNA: TGTGCCAGCAGCAAACTCGGCGTCGAGGGGGGGTTTACAGATACGCAGTATTTT. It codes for CASSKLGVEGGFTDTQYF.

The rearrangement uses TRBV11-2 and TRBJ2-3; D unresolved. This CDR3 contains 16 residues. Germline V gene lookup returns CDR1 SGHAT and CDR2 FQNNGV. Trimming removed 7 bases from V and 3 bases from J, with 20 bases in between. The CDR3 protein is CASTSSPQVGTDTQYF. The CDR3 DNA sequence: TGTGCCAGCACCTCGTCACCCCAGGTTGGGACAGATACGCAGTATTTT. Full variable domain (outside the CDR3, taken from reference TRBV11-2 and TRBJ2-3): EAGVAQSPRYKIIEKRQSVAFWCNPISGHATLYWYQQILGQGPKLLIQFQNNGVVDDSQLPKDRFSAERLKGVDSTLKIQPAKLEDSAVYLCASTSSPQVGTDTQYFGPGTRLTVL.

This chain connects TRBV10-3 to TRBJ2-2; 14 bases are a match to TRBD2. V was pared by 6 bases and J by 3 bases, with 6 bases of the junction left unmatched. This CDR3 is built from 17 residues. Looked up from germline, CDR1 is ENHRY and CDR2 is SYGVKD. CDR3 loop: CAIRVGLAGVDTGELFF. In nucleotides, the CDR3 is TGTGCCATCAGGGTGGGACTAGCGGGAGTTGACACCGGGGAGCTGTTTTTT.

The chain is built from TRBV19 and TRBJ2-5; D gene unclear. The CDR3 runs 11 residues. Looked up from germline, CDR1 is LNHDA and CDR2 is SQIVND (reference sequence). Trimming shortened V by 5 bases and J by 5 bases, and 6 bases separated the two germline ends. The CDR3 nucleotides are TGTGCCAGTAGTCCCGGGGAGACCCAGTACTTC. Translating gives CASSPGETQYF.

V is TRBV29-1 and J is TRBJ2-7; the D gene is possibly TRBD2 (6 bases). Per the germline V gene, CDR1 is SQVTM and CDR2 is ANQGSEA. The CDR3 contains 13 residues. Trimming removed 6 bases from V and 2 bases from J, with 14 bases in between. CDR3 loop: CSVGGGSAYEQYF. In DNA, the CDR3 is TGCAGCGTGGGGGGTGGGAGCGCCTACGAGCAGTACTTC.

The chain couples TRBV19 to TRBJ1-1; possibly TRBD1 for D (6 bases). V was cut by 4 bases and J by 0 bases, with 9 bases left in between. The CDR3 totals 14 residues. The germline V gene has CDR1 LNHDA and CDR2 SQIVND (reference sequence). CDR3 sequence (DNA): TGTGCCAGTAGTACTGACAGGTTGAACACTGAAGCTTTCTTT. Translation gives CASSTDRLNTEAFF.

CDR3 nucleotides: TGCAGTGCTAGGGGGGACAGTGAAGCTTTCTTT. Encoded protein: CSARGDSEAFF. J is TRBJ1-1 and V is TRBV20-1; 7 nucleotides match TRBD1. V shed 3 bases, J shed 7 bases, and the junction held 2 bases outside the gene matches. This CDR3 region has 11 residues. Germline CDR1 and CDR2: DFQATT and SNEGSKA (reference sequence).

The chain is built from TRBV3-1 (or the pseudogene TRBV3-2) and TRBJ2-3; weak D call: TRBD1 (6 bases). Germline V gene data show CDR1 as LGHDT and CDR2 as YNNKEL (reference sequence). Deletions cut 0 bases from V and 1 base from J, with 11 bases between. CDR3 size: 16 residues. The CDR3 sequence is CASSQEKSGGTDTQYF. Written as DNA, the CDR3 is TGTGCCAGCAGCCAAGAAAAGTCAGGGGGCACAGATACGCAGTATTTT.

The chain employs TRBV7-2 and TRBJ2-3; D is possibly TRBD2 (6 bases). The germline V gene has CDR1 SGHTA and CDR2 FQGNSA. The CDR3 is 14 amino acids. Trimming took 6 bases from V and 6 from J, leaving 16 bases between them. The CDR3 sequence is CASSQRYRGDTQYF. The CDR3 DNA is TGTGCCAGCAGTCAGAGGTACCGGGGGGATACGCAGTATTTT.

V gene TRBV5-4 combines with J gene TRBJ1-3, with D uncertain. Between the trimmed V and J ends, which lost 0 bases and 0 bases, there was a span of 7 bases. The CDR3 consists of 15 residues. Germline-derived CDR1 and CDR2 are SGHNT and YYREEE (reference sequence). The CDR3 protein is CASSLDPSSGNTIYF. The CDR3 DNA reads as TGTGCCAGCAGCTTGGACCCTAGCTCTGGAAACACCATATATTTT.

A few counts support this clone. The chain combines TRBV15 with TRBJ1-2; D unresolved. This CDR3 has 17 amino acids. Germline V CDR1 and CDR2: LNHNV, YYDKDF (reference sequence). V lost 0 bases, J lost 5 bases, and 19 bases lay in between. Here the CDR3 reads CATSRDHGGMQPYGYTF. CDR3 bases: TGTGCCACCAGCAGAGATCACGGCGGCATGCAACCTTATGGCTACACCTTC.

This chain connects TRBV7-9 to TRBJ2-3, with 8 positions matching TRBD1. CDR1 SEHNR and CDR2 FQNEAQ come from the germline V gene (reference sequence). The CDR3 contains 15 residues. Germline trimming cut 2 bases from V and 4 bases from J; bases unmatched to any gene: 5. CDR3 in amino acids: CASSLFAGGADTQYF. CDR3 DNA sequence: TGTGCCAGCAGCTTATTTGCAGGGGGCGCAGATACGCAGTATTTT.

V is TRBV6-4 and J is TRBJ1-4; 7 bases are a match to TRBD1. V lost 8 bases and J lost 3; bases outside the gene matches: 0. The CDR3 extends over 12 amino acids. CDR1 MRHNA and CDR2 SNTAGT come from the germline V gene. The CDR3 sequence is CASGTANEKLFF. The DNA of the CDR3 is TGTGCCAGCGGGACAGCTAATGAAAAACTGTTTTTT.

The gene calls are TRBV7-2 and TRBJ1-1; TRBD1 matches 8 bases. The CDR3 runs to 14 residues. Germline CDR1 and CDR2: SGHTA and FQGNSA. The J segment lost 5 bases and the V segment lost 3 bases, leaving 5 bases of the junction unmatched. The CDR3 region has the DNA TGTGCCAGCAGCTTGGGACAGGCGGCGACTGAAGCTTTCTTT. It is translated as CASSLGQAATEAFF.

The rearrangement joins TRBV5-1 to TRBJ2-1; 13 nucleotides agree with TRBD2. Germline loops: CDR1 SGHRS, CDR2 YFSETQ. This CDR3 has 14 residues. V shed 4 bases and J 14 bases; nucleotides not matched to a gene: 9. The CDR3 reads CASSPGLAGDRKFF. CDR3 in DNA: TGCGCCAGCAGCCCAGGACTAGCGGGAGATCGGAAGTTCTTC.

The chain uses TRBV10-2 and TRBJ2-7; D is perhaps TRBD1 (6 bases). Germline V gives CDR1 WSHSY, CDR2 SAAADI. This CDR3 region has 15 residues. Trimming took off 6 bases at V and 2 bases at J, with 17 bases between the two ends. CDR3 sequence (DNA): TGCGCCAGCAGGCTAGGGGACATTAGCCCCTACGAGCAGTACTTC. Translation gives CASRLGDISPYEQYF.

CDR3 region: CASSLEASGAYEQYF. Here the CDR3 DNA reads TGTGCCAGCAGCTTAGAGGCTAGCGGGGCCTACGAGCAGTACTTC. This rearrangement joins TRBV11-2 to TRBJ2-7; 9 bases line up with TRBD2. V gave up 0 bases and J gave up 2 bases; unmatched junction bases: 2. The CDR3 spans 15 residues. Germline V gives CDR1 SGHAT, CDR2 FQNNGV.

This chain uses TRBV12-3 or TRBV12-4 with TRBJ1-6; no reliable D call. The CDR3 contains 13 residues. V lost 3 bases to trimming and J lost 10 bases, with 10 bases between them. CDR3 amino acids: CASSFLGGSPLHF. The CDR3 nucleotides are TGTGCCAGCAGTTTTCTTGGTGGCTCACCCCTCCACTTT.

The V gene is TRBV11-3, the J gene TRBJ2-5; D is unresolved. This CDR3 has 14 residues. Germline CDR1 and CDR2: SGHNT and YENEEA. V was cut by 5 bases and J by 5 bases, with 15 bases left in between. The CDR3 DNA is TGTGCCAGCAGCCCAGGCCCCAATGAGGAGACCCAGTACTTC. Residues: CASSPGPNEETQYF.

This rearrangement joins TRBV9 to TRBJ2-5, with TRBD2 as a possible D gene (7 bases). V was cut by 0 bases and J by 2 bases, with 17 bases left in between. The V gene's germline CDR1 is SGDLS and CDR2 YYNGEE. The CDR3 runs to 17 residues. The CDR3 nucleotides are TGTGCCAGCAGCGTAGGGGAGGGGGGGCTCCAGCAAGAGACCCAGTACTTC. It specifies CASSVGEGGLQQETQYF.

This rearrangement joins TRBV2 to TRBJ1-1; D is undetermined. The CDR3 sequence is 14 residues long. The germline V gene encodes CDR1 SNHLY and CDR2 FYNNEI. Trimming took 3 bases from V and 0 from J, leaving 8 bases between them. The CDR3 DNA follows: TGTGCCAGCAGTGATAACACCATGAACACTGAAGCTTTCTTT. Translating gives CASSDNTMNTEAFF.

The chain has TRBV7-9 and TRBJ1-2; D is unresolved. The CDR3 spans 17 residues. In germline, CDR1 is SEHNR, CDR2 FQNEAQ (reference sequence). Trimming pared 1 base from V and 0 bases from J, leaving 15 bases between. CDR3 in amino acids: CASSLGTGGPTNYGYTF. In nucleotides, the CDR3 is TGTGCCAGCAGCTTAGGTACCGGAGGACCCACTAACTATGGCTACACCTTC.

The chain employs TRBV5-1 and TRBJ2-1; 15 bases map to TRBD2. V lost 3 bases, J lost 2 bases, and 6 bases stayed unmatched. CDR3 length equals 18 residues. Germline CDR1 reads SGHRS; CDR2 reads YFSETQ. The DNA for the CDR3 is TGCGCCAGCAGCTCGGGACTAGCGGGGGGAAATACCTACAATGAGCAGTTCTTC. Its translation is CASSSGLAGGNTYNEQFF.

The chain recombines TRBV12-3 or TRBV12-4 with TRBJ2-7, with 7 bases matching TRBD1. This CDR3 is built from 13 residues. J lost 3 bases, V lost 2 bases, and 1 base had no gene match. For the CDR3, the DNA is TGTGCCAGCAGTTTATGGGACAGCTACGAGCAGTACTTC. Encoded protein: CASSLWDSYEQYF.

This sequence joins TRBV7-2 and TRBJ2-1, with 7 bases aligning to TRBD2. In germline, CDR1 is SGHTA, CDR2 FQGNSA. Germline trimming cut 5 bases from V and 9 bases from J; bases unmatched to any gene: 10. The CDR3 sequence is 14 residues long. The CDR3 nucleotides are TGTGCCAGCAGCACCCGGGCGGGGGTGGCTGAGCAGTTCTTC. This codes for CASSTRAGVAEQFF.